This T cell receptor beta chain was sequenced for a study of blood T cell repertoires in COVID-19. Study as a whole: The United States, Italy and Spain were the sources of the acute and convalescent COVID-19 samples. T cells, B-cell-depleted T cells, or PBMCs supplied cDNA or gDNA.

Trimming took off 1 base at V and 3 bases at J, with 18 bases between the two ends. The CDR3 length is 17 residues. The germline CDR1 and CDR2 sequences are KGHSH and LQKENI. Original methodology: Estimated nucleated cell counts came from reference gene primer amplification. Generated by immunoSEQ multiplex PCR, the TCRdb table keeps only in-frame clones and is missing some. V, J and clone size are those of that table, while D and trimming were read from the DNA. The data show 250,000 to 350,000 clones, more than 75% seen once. This chain connects TRBV18 to TRBJ1-1; D not resolved. Sequenced input: peripheral blood. The receptor was derived from a woman aged 50 to 60 with acute or convalescent COVID-19. As DNA, the CDR3 is TGTGCCAGCTCACCACTCCCGGGAGAAATGGGAGACACTGAAGCTTTCTTT. Translated: CASSPLPGEMGDTEAFF.